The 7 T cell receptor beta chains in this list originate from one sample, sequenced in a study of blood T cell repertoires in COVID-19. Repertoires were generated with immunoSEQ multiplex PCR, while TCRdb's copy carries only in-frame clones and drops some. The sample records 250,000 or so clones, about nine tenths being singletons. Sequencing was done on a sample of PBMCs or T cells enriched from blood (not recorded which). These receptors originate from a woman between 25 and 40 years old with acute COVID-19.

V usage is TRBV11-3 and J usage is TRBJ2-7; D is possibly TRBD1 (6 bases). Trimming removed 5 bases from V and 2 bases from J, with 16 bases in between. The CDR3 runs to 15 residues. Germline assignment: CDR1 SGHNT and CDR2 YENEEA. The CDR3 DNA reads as TGTGCCAGCAGCCCCCAGGCAGGGGCACCCTACGAGCAGTACTTC. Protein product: CASSPQAGAPYEQYF.

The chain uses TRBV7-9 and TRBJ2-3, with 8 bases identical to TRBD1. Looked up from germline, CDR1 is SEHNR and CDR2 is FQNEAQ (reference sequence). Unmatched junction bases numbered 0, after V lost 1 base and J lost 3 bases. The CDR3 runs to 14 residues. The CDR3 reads CASSLDRGTDTQYF. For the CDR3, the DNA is TGTGCCAGCAGCTTAGACAGGGGGACAGATACGCAGTATTTT.

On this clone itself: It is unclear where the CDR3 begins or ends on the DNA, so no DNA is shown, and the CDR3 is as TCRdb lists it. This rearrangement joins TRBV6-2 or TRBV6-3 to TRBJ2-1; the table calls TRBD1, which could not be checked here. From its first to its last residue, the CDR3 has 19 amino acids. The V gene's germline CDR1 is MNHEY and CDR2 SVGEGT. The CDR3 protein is CASSTSGQARGSSYNEQFF.

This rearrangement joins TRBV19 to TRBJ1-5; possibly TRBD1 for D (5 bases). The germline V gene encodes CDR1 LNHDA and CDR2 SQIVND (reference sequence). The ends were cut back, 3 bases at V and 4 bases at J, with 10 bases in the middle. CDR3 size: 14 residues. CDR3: CASSIFQGNQPQHF. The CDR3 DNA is TGTGCCAGTAGTATCTTCCAGGGAAATCAGCCCCAGCATTTT. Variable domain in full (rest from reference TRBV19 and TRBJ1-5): DGGITQSPKYLFRKEGQNVTLSCEQNLNHDAMYWYRQDPGQGLRLIYYSQIVNDFQKGDIAEGYSVSREKKESFPLTVTSAQKNPTAFYLCASSIFQGNQPQHFGDGTRLSIL.

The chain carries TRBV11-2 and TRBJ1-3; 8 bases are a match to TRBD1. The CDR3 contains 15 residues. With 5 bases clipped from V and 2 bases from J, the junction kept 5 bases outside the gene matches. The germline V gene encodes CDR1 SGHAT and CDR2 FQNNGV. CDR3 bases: TGTGCCAGCAGCACGCGGACAGGGCCTGGAAACACCATATATTTT. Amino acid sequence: CASSTRTGPGNTIYF.

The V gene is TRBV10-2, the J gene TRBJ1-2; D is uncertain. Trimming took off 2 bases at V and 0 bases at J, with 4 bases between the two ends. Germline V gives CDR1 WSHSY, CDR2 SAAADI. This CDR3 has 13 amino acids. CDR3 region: CASSEISNYGYTF. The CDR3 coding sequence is TGCGCCAGCAGTGAGATATCTAACTATGGCTACACCTTC.

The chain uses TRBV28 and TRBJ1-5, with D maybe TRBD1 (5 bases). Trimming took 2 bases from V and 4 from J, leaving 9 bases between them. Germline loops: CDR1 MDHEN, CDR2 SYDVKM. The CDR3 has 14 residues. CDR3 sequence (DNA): TGTGCCAGCAGTTTACAGGGTCCTAATCAGCCCCAGCATTTT. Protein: CASSLQGPNQPQHF.